This entry features one T cell receptor (beta chain) sequence. Its antigen remains unidentified. This record belongs to a study of T-cell reconstitution after alpha-beta-depleted transplantation in children. Whole-study results and caveats: Alpha-beta T cells present about two months after transplant were reported to originate from several hundred expanded graft clones. At the one-year point after transplant, T-cell counts and TCRbeta diversity were found to come mostly from T cells that had been newly produced. Where some patients showed high TCRbeta diversity at day 60, it came from recipient T cells and thymic progenitors that had survived.

Unique molecular identifiers were incorporated into the prepared TCRbeta library. TCRdb re-analysed the PCR reads in MiXCR, keeping a single row per CDR3 protein. The top ten hold 0.75% to 0.85% of the sample, which has around 670,000 distinct CDR3 sequences, 13% seen once. Deletions cut 2 bases from V and 4 bases from J, with 15 bases between. The germline CDR1 and CDR2 sequences are SGHRS and YFSETQ. The CDR3 consists of 15 residues. Sequencing was performed on PBMCs, taken before TCRalphabeta/CD19-depleted stem cell transplant. J is TRBJ2-5 and V is TRBV5-1, with D possibly being TRBD1 (5 bases). The source is a girl aged 2-15 years with congenital amegakaryocytic thrombocytopenia, due to receive a stem cell transplant. The CDR3 region is CASSFLIGHRETQYF. The CDR3 DNA reads as TGCGCCAGCAGCTTCTTAATAGGACACCGAGAGACCCAGTACTTC.